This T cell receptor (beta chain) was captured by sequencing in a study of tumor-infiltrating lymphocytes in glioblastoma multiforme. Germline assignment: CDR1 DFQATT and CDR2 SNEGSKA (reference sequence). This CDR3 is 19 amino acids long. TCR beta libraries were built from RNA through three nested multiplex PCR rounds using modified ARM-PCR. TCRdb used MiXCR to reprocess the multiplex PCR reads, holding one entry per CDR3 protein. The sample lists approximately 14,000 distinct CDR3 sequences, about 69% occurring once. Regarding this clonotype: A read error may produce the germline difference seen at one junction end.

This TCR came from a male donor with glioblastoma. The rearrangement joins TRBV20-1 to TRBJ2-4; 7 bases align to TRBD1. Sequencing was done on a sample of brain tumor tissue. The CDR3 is CSARDPGRGIRKAKNIRYF. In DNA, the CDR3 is TGCAGTGCTAGAGATCCGGGCAGGGGGATTCGGAAAGCCAAAAACATTCGGTACTTC.